This T cell receptor beta chain was captured in a study of T-cell reconstitution after alpha-beta-depleted transplantation in children. There are 14 residues in the CDR3. J was trimmed by 0 bases and V by 2 bases; bases with no gene match: 1. Germline CDR1 is DFQATT and CDR2 is SNEGSKA (reference sequence). This clonotype was seen repeatedly, ten times or more. It was with unique molecular identifiers that the TCRbeta library was prepared. Each CDR3 protein gets one entry after TCRdb re-called the PCR reads with MiXCR. This table holds around 700,000 distinct CDR3 sequences, around 13% found once. This receptor was obtained from a girl aged 2 to 10 with congenital amegakaryocytic thrombocytopenia, due to receive a stem cell transplant. Sequenced material: PBMCs, taken before TCRalphabeta/CD19-depleted stem cell transplant. The rearrangement links TRBV20-1 to TRBJ1-5; 7 bases align to TRBD1. The CDR3 sequence is CSARRQGSNQPQHF. Here the CDR3 DNA reads TGCAGTGCTAGAAGACAGGGTAGCAATCAGCCCCAGCATTTT.